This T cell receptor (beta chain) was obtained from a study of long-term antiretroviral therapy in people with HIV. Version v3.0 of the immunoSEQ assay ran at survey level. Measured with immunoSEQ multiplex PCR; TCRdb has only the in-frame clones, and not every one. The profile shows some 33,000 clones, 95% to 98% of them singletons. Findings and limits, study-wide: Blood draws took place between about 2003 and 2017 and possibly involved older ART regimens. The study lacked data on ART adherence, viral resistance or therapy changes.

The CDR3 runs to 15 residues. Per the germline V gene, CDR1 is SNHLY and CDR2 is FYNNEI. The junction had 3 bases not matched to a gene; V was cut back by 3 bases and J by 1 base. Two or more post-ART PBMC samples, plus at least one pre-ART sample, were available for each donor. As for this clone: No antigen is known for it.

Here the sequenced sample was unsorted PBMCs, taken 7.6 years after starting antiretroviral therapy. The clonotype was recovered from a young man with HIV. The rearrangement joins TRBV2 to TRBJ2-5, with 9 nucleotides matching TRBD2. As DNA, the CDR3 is TGTGCCAGCAGTGATGGCGGGGGGGCCCAAGAGACCCAGTACTTC. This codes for CASSDGGGAQETQYF.